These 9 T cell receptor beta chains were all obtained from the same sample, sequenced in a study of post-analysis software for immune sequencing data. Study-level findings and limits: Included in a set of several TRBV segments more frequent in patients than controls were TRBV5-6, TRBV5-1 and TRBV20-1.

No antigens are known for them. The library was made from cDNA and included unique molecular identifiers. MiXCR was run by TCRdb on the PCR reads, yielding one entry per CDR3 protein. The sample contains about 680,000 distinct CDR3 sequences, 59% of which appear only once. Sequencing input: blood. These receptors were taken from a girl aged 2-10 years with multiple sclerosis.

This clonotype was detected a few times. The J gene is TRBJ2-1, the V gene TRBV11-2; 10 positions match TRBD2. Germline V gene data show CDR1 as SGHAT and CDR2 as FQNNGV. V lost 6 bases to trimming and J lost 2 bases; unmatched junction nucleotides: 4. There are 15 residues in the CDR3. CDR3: CASSHSGRTYNEQFF. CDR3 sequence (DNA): TGTGCCAGCAGTCATAGCGGGAGGACCTACAATGAGCAGTTCTTC.

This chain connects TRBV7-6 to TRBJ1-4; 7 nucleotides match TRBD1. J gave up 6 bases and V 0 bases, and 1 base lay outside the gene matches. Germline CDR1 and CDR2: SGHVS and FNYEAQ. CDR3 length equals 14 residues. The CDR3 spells CASSLAGGYEKLFF. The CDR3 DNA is TGTGCCAGCAGCTTAGCAGGGGGCTATGAAAAACTGTTTTTT.

CDR3: CASSQDDYGTSTPNEQFF. CDR3 sequence (DNA): TGCGCCAGCAGCCAAGATGATTATGGGACTAGTACTCCCAATGAGCAGTTCTTC. J is TRBJ2-1 and V is TRBV4-1; 8 bases agree with TRBD2. The CDR3 extends over 18 amino acids. Germline V CDR1 and CDR2: MGHRA, YSYEKL. V dropped 0 bases and J dropped 6; count of bases not matched to a gene: 13.

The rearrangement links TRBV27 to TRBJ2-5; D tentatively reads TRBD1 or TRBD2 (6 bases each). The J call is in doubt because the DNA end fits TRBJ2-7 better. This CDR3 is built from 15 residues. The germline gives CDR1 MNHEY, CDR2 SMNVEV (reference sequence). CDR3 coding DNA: TGTGCCAGCAGGCTGGGGGGCCTTTCCACCTACGAGCAGTACTTC. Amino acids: CASRLGGLSTYEQYF.

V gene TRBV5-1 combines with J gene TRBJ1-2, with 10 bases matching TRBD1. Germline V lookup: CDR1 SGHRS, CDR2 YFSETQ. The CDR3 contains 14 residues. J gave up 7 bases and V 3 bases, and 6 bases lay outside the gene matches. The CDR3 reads CASSSDRGPAGYTF. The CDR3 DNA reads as TGCGCCAGCAGCTCAGACAGGGGGCCTGCTGGCTACACCTTC.

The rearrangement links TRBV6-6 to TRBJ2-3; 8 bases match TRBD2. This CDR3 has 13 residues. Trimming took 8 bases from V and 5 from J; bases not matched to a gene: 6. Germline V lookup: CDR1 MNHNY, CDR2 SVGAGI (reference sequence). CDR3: CASDGGAKDTQYF. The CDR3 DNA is TGTGCCAGCGACGGGGGGGCCAAAGATACGCAGTATTTT.

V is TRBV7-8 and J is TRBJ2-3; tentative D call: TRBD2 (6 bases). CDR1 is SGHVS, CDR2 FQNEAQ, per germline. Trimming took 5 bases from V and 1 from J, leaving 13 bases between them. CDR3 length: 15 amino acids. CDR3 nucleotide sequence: TGTGCCAGCAGCCCAACGGAGCGGGGCACAGATACGCAGTATTTT. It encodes CASSPTERGTDTQYF.

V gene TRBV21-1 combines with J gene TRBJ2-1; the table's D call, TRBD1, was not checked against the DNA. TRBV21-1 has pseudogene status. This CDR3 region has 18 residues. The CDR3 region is CASSNLNRDAFSYNEQFF. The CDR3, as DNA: TGTGCCAGCAGCAATCTAAACCGGGACGCCTTCTCCTACAATGAGCAGTTCTTC.

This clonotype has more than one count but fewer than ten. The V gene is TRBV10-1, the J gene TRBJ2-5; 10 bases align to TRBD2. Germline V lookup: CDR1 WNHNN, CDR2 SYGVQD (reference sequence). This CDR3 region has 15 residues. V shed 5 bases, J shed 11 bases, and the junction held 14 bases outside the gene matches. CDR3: CASSSSGSSYNEQYF. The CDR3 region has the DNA TGCGCCAGCAGTTCTAGCGGGAGTAGCTACAATGAGCAGTACTTC.